This T cell receptor (beta chain) was captured by sequencing in a study of Graves' ophthalmopathy and Graves' hyperthyroidism. Notes on the study in general: Prediction of ophthalmopathy progression reached about 71% sensitivity and around 76% specificity.

Diagnoses were established from clinical symptoms, serum thyroxine, TRAb, thyroid ultrasound and orbital computed tomography. The source of the PBMCs was 9.5 to 10 ml of fresh peripheral blood. RNA transcripts yielded amplified TCR beta CDR3 regions. In the first round, RT-PCR was carried out with HTBI primers, and a multiplex PCR formed the second round. TCRdb re-called the multiplex PCR reads with MiXCR, one entry per CDR3 protein. The sample includes almost 750,000 distinct CDR3 sequences, roughly 40% of them seen just once. V lost 6 bases to trimming and J lost 0 bases, with 15 bases between them. This CDR3 region has 15 residues. Per the germline V gene, CDR1 is SNHLY and CDR2 is FYNNEI. This clonotype came up a few times. The antigen remains undetermined.

This chain joins TRBV2 and TRBJ2-7; weak D call: TRBD1 (6 bases). Sequencing was performed on peripheral blood. This receptor was obtained from an adult man with Graves' ophthalmopathy. In nucleotides, the CDR3 is TGTGCCAGCAGGGACCGGGACACCCGCTCCTACGAGCAGTACTTC. The encoded protein is CASRDRDTRSYEQYF.